This T cell receptor beta chain came from a study of beta chain features in type 1 diabetes. Whole-study context: Age, gender and cell yields were similar between patients and healthy donors.

The CDR3 runs 19 residues. Germline V lookup: CDR1 LNHDA, CDR2 SQIVND (reference sequence). V was clipped by 6 bases and J by 2 bases; unmatched bases: 17. cDNA synthesis used the whole RNA isolate, giving expressed TCRB sequences. The assay was immunoSEQ multiplex PCR, and TCRdb's table has in-frame clones only and misses some. This sample has under 55,000 clones, with over 40% found just once. As regards this clone: Antigen: not known.

Study-wide results and limits: Significant though moderate, a shortening of TCRB CDR3s appeared in all four CD4+ subsets of Type 1 diabetes patients.

Sample: Tregs from blood. The sequence came from a man between 25 and 39 years old with type 1 diabetes. The chain couples TRBV19 to TRBJ1-2, with 11 positions matching TRBD1. The CDR3 loop reads CASSNMRRTGGDSNYGYTF. The CDR3 DNA is TGTGCCAGTAGCAATATGCGGAGGACAGGGGGCGACTCAAACTATGGCTACACCTTC.